The source of this T cell receptor (beta chain) is a study of blood T cells in healthy people across ages. The V end was cut by 5 bases, the J end by 8 bases, with 9 bases between. In germline, CDR1 is MDHEN, CDR2 SYDVKM. The CDR3 consists of 12 residues. With a J-beta primer mix and a sample-barcoded 5' primer, a second PCR ran 7 to 11 cycles. MiXCR was run by TCRdb on the 5' RACE reads, yielding one entry per CDR3 protein. The table includes roughly 570,000 distinct CDR3 sequences, 25% to 30% detected once. This clonotype was detected only a few times. Sample: blood. The sequence was obtained from a woman between 70 and 85 years old in good health. This chain uses TRBV28 with TRBJ1-4; D is undetermined. CDR3 in DNA: TGTGCCAGCAGTCCGGAAACGGAAAAACTGTTTTTT. Its translation: CASSPETEKLFF.